The 21 T cell receptor beta chains in this list originate from one sample, sequenced in a study of T cell responses to AZD1222 COVID-19 vaccine (dated by TCRdb to about 2021). Library preparation was by the immunoSEQ multiplex PCR assay. Held by TCRdb, this immuneACCESS table contains in-frame sequences only and omits some clones. Under half of the omission traces to an unresolved V gene where checked; the cause of the rest is unknown. The table for this sample lists some 100,000 clones; roughly 89% of them were counted only once. The ten largest clonotypes hold 6% to 8.5% of the sample. Interpreted using the paper, the time point label stands for: about 28 days (+/-7) after the second vaccine dose. Specimen: peripheral blood, collected 28 days after the second AZD1222 dose. Receptors originate from an adult who received the AZD1222 COVID-19 vaccine.

This clone was found a few times. The V call is TRBV9, the J call TRBJ2-7; D may be TRBD1 (6 bases). V was shortened by 0 bases and J by 2 bases, with 12 bases between the two germline ends. Germline CDR1 is SGDLS and CDR2 is YYNGEE. CDR3 size: 15 residues. The chain's CDR3 is CASSVAPGATYEQYF. CDR3 nucleotides: TGTGCCAGCAGCGTAGCTCCAGGGGCCACCTACGAGCAGTACTTC.

J is TRBJ2-2 and V is TRBV19; TRBD2 agrees at 7 bases. Per the germline V gene, CDR1 is LNHDA and CDR2 is SQIVND (reference sequence). Trimming cost V 5 bases and J 5 bases; bases outside gene matches: 8. The CDR3 consists of 15 residues. The CDR3 spells CASSVAVGGTGELFF. CDR3 nucleotides: TGTGCCAGTAGTGTAGCGGTCGGGGGGACCGGGGAGCTGTTTTTT.

This chain uses TRBV7-9 with TRBJ1-5; D is possibly TRBD1 (6 bases). Germline V gene lookup returns CDR1 SEHNR and CDR2 FQNEAQ (reference sequence). The CDR3 has 14 residues. Trimming cost V 5 bases and J 5 bases, with 13 bases left between them. Here the CDR3 DNA reads TGTGCCAGCAGCCCGCGACAGGATCATCAGCCCCAGCATTTT. It yields the protein CASSPRQDHQPQHF.

The chain combines TRBV7-9 with TRBJ2-5; the match to TRBD1 covers 9 bases. CDR3 size: 16 residues. Germline assignment: CDR1 SEHNR and CDR2 FQNEAQ (reference sequence). With 5 bases clipped from V and 2 bases from J, the junction kept 9 bases outside the gene matches. The CDR3 region has the DNA TGTGCCAGCAGCCCTAGGACAGGGGAAGGGCAAGAGACCCAGTACTTC. Protein product: CASSPRTGEGQETQYF.

The chain employs TRBV11-2 and TRBJ2-7, with D tentatively TRBD1 (6 bases). Between the trimmed V and J ends, which lost 5 bases and 0 bases, there was a span of 17 bases. The V gene's germline CDR1 is SGHAT and CDR2 FQNNGV. The CDR3 runs 16 residues. The CDR3 loop reads CASSTSWGPTSYEQYF. As DNA, the CDR3 is TGTGCCAGCAGCACCAGCTGGGGGCCAACCTCCTACGAGCAGTACTTC.

There are a few counts of this clone. In DNA form, the CDR3 reads TGTGCCAGCAGGACAGGGGGCGCCCCCGGAAACACCATATATTTT. Residues: CASRTGGAPGNTIYF. The chain joins TRBV27 to TRBJ1-3, with TRBD1 matching 10 bases. Germline trimming cut 6 bases from V and 4 bases from J; bases unmatched to any gene: 6. This CDR3 has 15 residues. In germline, CDR1 is MNHEY, CDR2 SMNVEV (reference sequence).

With respect to this clone: At the DNA level, this CDR3 is encoded by other sequences in the same sample as well. The chain has TRBV9 and TRBJ2-3, with unresolved D. Germline loops: CDR1 SGDLS, CDR2 YYNGEE. V shed 0 bases and J shed 5 bases, with 1 base lying between them. This CDR3 region has 11 residues. The CDR3 loop is CASSVGDTQYF. The DNA for the CDR3 is TGTGCCAGCAGCGTAGGAGATACGCAGTATTTT.

This clone was counted a few times. This chain uses TRBV21-1 with TRBJ2-1; the D call in the table, TRBD2, was not verified against the DNA. TRBV21-1 is a pseudogene. CDR3 length: 16 amino acids. For the CDR3, the DNA is TGTGCCAGCAGCTTACCTACTCTGAGCTCCTACAATGAGCAGTTCTTC. Its protein is CASSLPTLSSYNEQFF.

The genes are TRBV15 and TRBJ2-5, with 8 bases matching TRBD2. Germline trimming cut 1 base from V and 2 bases from J; bases unmatched to any gene: 3. CDR3 size: 15 residues. Looked up from germline, CDR1 is LNHNV and CDR2 is YYDKDF (reference sequence). CDR3 protein: CATSRGTSGQETQYF. In nucleotides, the CDR3 is TGTGCCACCAGCAGAGGCACTAGCGGACAAGAGACCCAGTACTTC.

This chain joins TRBV4-1 and TRBJ2-5, with 7 bases identical to TRBD1. The ends lost 4 bases at V and 5 bases at J; junction bases unmatched: 4. The CDR3 is 13 residues long. The V gene's germline CDR1 is MGHRA and CDR2 YSYEKL. This CDR3 reads CASSLGQVETQYF. The CDR3 coding sequence is TGCGCCAGCAGCCTCGGACAGGTGGAGACCCAGTACTTC.

V gene TRBV7-9 combines with J gene TRBJ1-3, with 8 bases identical to TRBD1. V shed 5 bases and J 0 bases; nucleotides not matched to a gene: 3. Germline V CDR1 and CDR2: SEHNR, FQNEAQ (reference sequence). CDR3 length: 15 amino acids. CDR3 sequence reads: CASSQDRASGNTIYF. DNA of the CDR3: TGTGCCAGCAGCCAGGACAGGGCCTCTGGAAACACCATATATTTT.

J is TRBJ2-1 and V is TRBV7-9; 7 bases align to TRBD2. The CDR3 has 15 residues. Germline CDR1 and CDR2: SEHNR and FQNEAQ (reference sequence). Trimming removed 3 bases from V and 5 bases from J; junction bases left unmatched: 7. The CDR3 reads CASSFLAVVNNEQFF. In DNA form, the CDR3 reads TGTGCCAGCAGCTTTCTAGCGGTAGTTAACAATGAGCAGTTCTTC.

The V and J genes are TRBV11-3 and TRBJ2-1; perhaps TRBD2 as D (5 bases). Trimming took off 2 bases at V and 5 bases at J, with 10 bases between the two ends. The CDR3 extends over 14 amino acids. The germline gives CDR1 SGHNT, CDR2 YENEEA. Here the CDR3 reads CASSLQRTNNEQFF. DNA for the CDR3: TGTGCCAGCAGCTTACAGCGGACGAACAATGAGCAGTTCTTC.

The gene calls are TRBV5-4 and TRBJ1-2; D is possibly TRBD1 (5 bases). This CDR3 spans 12 amino acids. Germline-derived CDR1 and CDR2 are SGHNT and YYREEE (reference sequence). Trimming took off 3 bases at V and 9 bases at J, with 12 bases between the two ends. The CDR3 DNA reads as TGTGCCAGCAGCTGGGAAGGGACGAGCTACACCTTC. This codes for CASSWEGTSYTF.

This chain connects TRBV11-1 to TRBJ2-1; 15 bases align to TRBD2. Per the germline V gene, CDR1 is SGHAT and CDR2 is FQDESV (reference sequence). V lost 3 bases to trimming and J lost 9 bases; unmatched junction nucleotides: 3. The CDR3 contains 15 residues. The DNA of the CDR3 is TGTGCCAGCAGCTTCCCGGGACTAGCGGGGGGTGAGCAGTTCTTC. Translated, it gives CASSFPGLAGGEQFF. The variable domain in full, with the rest retrieved from reference TRBV11-1 and TRBJ2-1, is EAEVAQSPRYKITEKSQAVAFWCDPISGHATLYWYRQILGQGPELLVQFQDESVVDDSQLPKDRFSAERLKGVDSTLKIQPAELGDSAMYLCASSFPGLAGGEQFFGPGTRLTVL.

This rearrangement joins TRBV7-2 to TRBJ2-6; no clear D gene. This CDR3 comprises 15 residues. Germline V lookup: CDR1 SGHTA, CDR2 FQGNSA. Trimming removed 2 bases at V and 1 base at J, with 6 bases between. CDR3 protein: CASSLRVSGANVLTF. CDR3 in DNA: TGTGCCAGCAGCTTACGAGTATCTGGGGCCAACGTCCTGACTTTC. Together with reference TRBV7-2 and TRBJ2-6, the CDR3 gives the full variable domain: GAGVSQSPSNKVTEKGKDVELRCDPISGHTALYWYRQSLGQGLEFLIYFQGNSAPDKSGLPSDRFSAERTGGSVSTLTIQRTQQEDSAVYLCASSLRVSGANVLTFGAGSRLTVL.

CDR3: CASSLVGQGGLAGTF. The CDR3 DNA follows: TGTGCCAGCAGCTTAGTGGGACAGGGGGGCCTAGCGGGCACCTTC. The rearrangement uses TRBV11-2 and TRBJ1-2; TRBD1 matches 11 bases. V was pared by 1 base and J by 13 bases, with 11 bases of the junction left unmatched. Germline lookup yields CDR1 SGHAT and CDR2 FQNNGV. CDR3 length: 15 amino acids.

The chain is built from TRBV9 and TRBJ2-1; 9 bases align to TRBD1. V was pared by 7 bases and J by 0 bases, with 23 bases of the junction left unmatched. Germline assignment: CDR1 SGDLS and CDR2 YYNGEE. This CDR3 contains 21 residues. The CDR3 protein is CASGSLWGQGAKKGSYNEQFF. CDR3 in DNA: TGTGCCAGCGGGAGCTTGTGGGGACAGGGCGCCAAGAAGGGCTCCTACAATGAGCAGTTCTTC. The entire variable domain, with the rest obtained from reference TRBV9 and TRBJ2-1, is as follows: DSGVTQTPKHLITATGQRVTLRCSPRSGDLSVYWYQQSLDQGLQFLIQYYNGEERAKGNILERFSAQQFPDLHSELNLSSLELGDSALYFCASGSLWGQGAKKGSYNEQFFGPGTRLTVL.

The gene calls are TRBV6-2 or TRBV6-3 and TRBJ1-5, with a possible D match to TRBD1 (6 bases). V lost 5 bases and J 1 base, leaving 12 bases between the germline ends. The length of the CDR3 is 15 residues. In germline, CDR1 is MNHEY, CDR2 SVGEGT. CDR3 amino acids: CASSTLRGSNQPQHF. CDR3 DNA: TGTGCCAGCAGTACTCTCAGGGGAAGCAATCAGCCCCAGCATTTT.

The chain joins TRBV6-5 to TRBJ2-3, with D possibly matching TRBD2 (6 bases). From germline, CDR1 is MNHEY and CDR2 SVGAGI. The V end was cut by 5 bases, the J end by 4 bases, with 13 bases between. The CDR3 sequence is 14 residues long. The CDR3 DNA sequence: TGTGCCAGCAGTCTATCCGGGAGCGCAGATACGCAGTATTTT. Translation gives CASSLSGSADTQYF.

The chain joins TRBV7-3 to TRBJ2-5, with D perhaps TRBD1 (6 bases). There are 13 residues in the CDR3. CDR1 SGHTA and CDR2 FQGTGA come from the germline V gene. Trimming took 5 bases from V and 1 from J, leaving 8 bases between them. The CDR3 bases are TGTGCCAGCAGCCGGACAGCCCAAGAGACCCAGTACTTC. Translating gives CASSRTAQETQYF.